Below are 18 T cell receptor beta chains sequenced from a single sample in a study of cytomegalovirus exposure and HLA in healthy donors (dated by TCRdb to between 2016 and 2019). The receptor library was made with the immunoSEQ multiplex PCR assay. A mixture of 60 forward primers for TCR Vbeta segments and 13 reverse primers for TCR Jbeta segments was used in the multiplex PCR. TCRdb retrieved this table from immuneACCESS and kept in-frame rearrangements only. Not all clones are present; in checked studies, unresolved V genes account for under half, and no reason is known for the remainder. Recorded for this sample are roughly 170,000 clones; around 72% of them occurred a single time. The ten largest clones capture about 2.3% of the sample. Sequencing input: PBMCs. The receptors stem from a female donor in good health and CMV-seronegative.

The chain links TRBV12-5 to TRBJ2-3; 8 nucleotides align to TRBD2. The CDR3 runs to 13 residues. V shed 10 bases and J 1 base; nucleotides not matched to a gene: 4. Germline CDR1 is LGHNT and CDR2 is FRNRAP. CDR3 nucleotides: TGTGCTATGTCGGGAGGGGGCACAGATACGCAGTATTTT. Translation: CAMSGGGTDTQYF.

The chain combines TRBV10-3 with TRBJ1-1; the D is unclear. The CDR3 has 11 amino acids. V was pared by 6 bases and J by 5 bases, with 7 bases between. The germline gives CDR1 ENHRY, CDR2 SYGVKD. The CDR3 DNA is TGTGCCATCAGACGGGAGACTGAAGCTTTCTTT. It codes for CAIRRETEAFF.

This chain connects TRBV28 to TRBJ2-7, with 13 positions matching TRBD2. V lost 7 bases to trimming and J lost 4 bases; unmatched junction nucleotides: 7. Germline V gene sequence: CDR1 MDHEN, CDR2 SYDVKM. The CDR3 has 15 residues. CDR3 sequence: CASNPGLAGRYEQYF. CDR3 DNA: TGTGCCAGCAATCCGGGACTAGCGGGAAGGTACGAGCAGTACTTC. Looking up the rest from reference TRBV28 and TRBJ2-7 gives the full variable domain: DVKVTQSSRYLVKRTGEKVFLECVQDMDHENMFWYRQDPGLGLRLIYFSYDVKMKEKGDIPEGYSVSREKKERFSLILESASTNQTSMYLCASNPGLAGRYEQYFGPGTRLTVT.

The chain recombines TRBV4-3 with TRBJ2-2; D possibly corresponds to TRBD1 (6 bases). The CDR3 has 15 residues. V lost 1 base and J 7 bases, leaving 13 bases between the germline ends. Germline V lookup: CDR1 LGHNA, CDR2 YSLEER. CDR3 sequence: CASSQAGAKGGELFF. CDR3 coding DNA: TGCGCCAGCAGCCAAGCAGGGGCGAAGGGCGGGGAGCTGTTTTTT.

This chain joins TRBV27 and TRBJ2-1; perhaps TRBD1 as D (6 bases). Trimming removed 4 bases at V and 10 bases at J, with 17 bases between. CDR1 MNHEY and CDR2 SMNVEV come from the germline V gene (reference sequence). This CDR3 comprises 14 residues. The CDR3 bases are TGTGCCAGCAGTTCTCCAGGGGCGCGTCGGGAGCAGTTCTTC. It is translated as CASSSPGARREQFF.

This clone was recorded once. This chain joins TRBV7-2 and TRBJ2-7, with 12 bases fitting TRBD1. The CDR3 has 17 residues. The J segment lost 3 bases and the V segment lost 5 bases, leaving 11 bases of the junction unmatched. The V gene's germline CDR1 is SGHTA and CDR2 FQGNSA. The CDR3 coding sequence is TGTGCCAGCAGCATGGGACAGGGGGCGCATTCCTACTACGAGCAGTACTTC. Protein: CASSMGQGAHSYYEQYF.

The gene calls are TRBV11-1 and TRBJ2-1, with TRBD1 as a possible D gene (6 bases). The V end was cut by 5 bases, the J end by 11 bases, with 16 bases between. This CDR3 region has 13 residues. Germline V CDR1 and CDR2: SGHAT, FQDESV (reference sequence). CDR3 coding DNA: TGTGCCAGCAGCCACACCGGGACACTCAAGCAGTTCTTC. The encoded protein is CASSHTGTLKQFF.

The V gene is TRBV7-2, the J gene TRBJ2-7; 13 positions match TRBD2. V lost 4 bases and J lost 7; bases outside the gene matches: 13. Germline V gene data show CDR1 as SGHTA and CDR2 as FQGNSA. CDR3 size: 17 residues. CDR3 DNA: TGTGCCAGCAGCTCGGGACTAGCGGGATATGCTTTTCGGGAGCAGTACTTC. This gives the protein CASSSGLAGYAFREQYF.

This clone has more than one count but fewer than ten. The chain couples TRBV11-1 to TRBJ2-5, with a tentative D call TRBD1 (5 bases). Deletions cut 5 bases from V and 5 bases from J, with 15 bases between. CDR1 and CDR2 from the germline V gene are SGHAT and FQDESV (reference sequence). This CDR3 region has 14 residues. The CDR3 nucleotides read TGTGCCAGCAGCCCCGGTACAGGTAGGGAGACCCAGTACTTC. Encoded protein: CASSPGTGRETQYF.

The chain joins TRBV7-3 to TRBJ2-3, with 14 bases identical to TRBD2. Germline V lookup: CDR1 SGHTA, CDR2 FQGTGA. The ends lost 3 bases at V and 6 bases at J; junction bases unmatched: 8. The CDR3 is 17 residues long. The CDR3: CASSLPGGLAGEDTQYF. Written as DNA, the CDR3 is TGTGCCAGCAGCTTGCCTGGGGGACTAGCGGGAGAGGATACGCAGTATTTT. The variable domain in full, completed from reference TRBV7-3 and TRBJ2-3, reads GAGVSQTPSNKVTEKGKYVELRCDPISGHTALYWYRQSLGQGPEFLIYFQGTGAADDSGLPNDRFFAVRPEGSVSTLKIQRTERGDSAVYLCASSLPGGLAGEDTQYFGPGTRLTVL.

The genes are TRBV28 and TRBJ1-5, with 7 nucleotides matching TRBD1. The V gene end was trimmed by 5 bases and the J gene end by 0 bases; junction bases not matched to a gene: 10. The CDR3 is made up of 17 amino acids. Germline loops: CDR1 MDHEN, CDR2 SYDVKM. The CDR3 here is CASSPLGTVYSNQPQHF. The CDR3 DNA reads as TGTGCCAGCAGTCCTCTCGGGACAGTCTATAGCAATCAGCCCCAGCATTTT.

This rearrangement joins TRBV7-8 to TRBJ1-5; TRBD1 agrees at 7 bases. The CDR3 has 16 residues. J lost 6 bases, V lost 1 base, and 9 bases had no gene match. The germline CDR1 and CDR2 sequences are SGHVS and FQNEAQ. The CDR3 nucleotides read TGTGCCAGCAGCTTAGTGGGTCAGGGGGTCGGTCAGCCCCAGCATTTT. Protein: CASSLVGQGVGQPQHF.

This chain links TRBV7-9 with TRBJ1-1; tentatively, D is TRBD1 (6 bases). Germline CDR1 SEHNR, CDR2 FQNEAQ (reference sequence). The V end lost 4 bases, the J end lost 4 bases, and 10 bases lay between the germline ends. The CDR3 is 13 amino acids. The CDR3 nucleotides read TGTGCCAGCAGCTCGGACAGCTTCACTGAAGCTTTCTTT. It specifies CASSSDSFTEAFF.

The V call is TRBV6-5, the J call TRBJ2-2; D is possibly TRBD2 (5 bases). The CDR3 consists of 15 residues. With 6 bases removed from V and 1 base from J, the gap between germline ends came to 12 bases. In germline, CDR1 is MNHEY, CDR2 SVGAGI. As DNA, the CDR3 is TGTGCCAGCAGCCGCGGGTCATTGAACACCGGGGAGCTGTTTTTT. Its translation: CASSRGSLNTGELFF.

The rearrangement links TRBV6-5 to TRBJ1-1; TRBD1 agrees at 7 bases. This CDR3 is 14 amino acids long. Germline loops: CDR1 MNHEY, CDR2 SVGAGI. J was trimmed by 0 bases and V by 6 bases; bases with no gene match: 4. CDR3 protein: CASRRDSLNTEAFF. The CDR3 DNA reads as TGTGCCAGCAGACGGGACAGCCTGAACACTGAAGCTTTCTTT.

The rearrangement links TRBV4-1 to TRBJ2-4; 7 bases map to TRBD1. This CDR3 comprises 16 residues. J was trimmed by 0 bases and V by 4 bases; bases with no gene match: 6. CDR1 is MGHRA and CDR2 is YSYEKL in the germline V gene. The CDR3 nucleotides read TGCGCCAGCAGCCCAGGGACAGACCTAGCCAAAAACATTCAGTACTTC. It encodes CASSPGTDLAKNIQYF.

This chain links TRBV29-1 with TRBJ1-4; 9 nucleotides match TRBD1. The CDR3 length is 15 residues. The junction had 18 bases not matched to a gene; V was cut back by 8 bases and J by 11 bases. Per germline, CDR1 SQVTM and CDR2 ANQGSEA. CDR3 in amino acids: CSPSTEDRGCTKLFF. The CDR3 coding sequence is TGCAGCCCAAGCACCGAGGACAGGGGATGTACGAAACTGTTTTTT.

Worth noting for this clone: Other DNA sequences of this sample code for an identical CDR3. The gene calls are TRBV4-3 and TRBJ2-2; 11 bases fit TRBD2. J gave up 7 bases and V 1 base, and 11 bases lay outside the gene matches. From germline, CDR1 is LGHNA and CDR2 YSLEER. The CDR3 has 18 residues. CDR3 coding DNA: TGCGCCAGCAGCCAAGTCGGTAGCGGGAGGGACGGTATCGGGGAGCTGTTTTTT. It yields the protein CASSQVGSGRDGIGELFF.